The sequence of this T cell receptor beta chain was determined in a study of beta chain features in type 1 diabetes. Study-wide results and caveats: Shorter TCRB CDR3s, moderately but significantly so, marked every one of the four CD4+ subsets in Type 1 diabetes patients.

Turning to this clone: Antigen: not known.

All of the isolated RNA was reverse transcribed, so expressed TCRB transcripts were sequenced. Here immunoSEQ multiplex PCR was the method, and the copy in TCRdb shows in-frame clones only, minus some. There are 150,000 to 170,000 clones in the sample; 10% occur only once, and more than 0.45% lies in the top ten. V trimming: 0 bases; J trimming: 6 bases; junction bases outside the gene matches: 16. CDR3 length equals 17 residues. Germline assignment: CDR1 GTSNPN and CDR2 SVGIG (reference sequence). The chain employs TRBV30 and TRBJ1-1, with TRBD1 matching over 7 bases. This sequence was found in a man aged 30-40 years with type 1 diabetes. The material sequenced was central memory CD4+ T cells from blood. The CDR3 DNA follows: TGTGCCTGGAGTGTATGGACCCTGGGACAGAAAGGTTCTGAAGCTTTCTTT. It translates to CAWSVWTLGQKGSEAFF. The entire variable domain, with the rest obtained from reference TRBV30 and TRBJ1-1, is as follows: SQTIHQWPATLVQPVGSPLSLECTVEGTSNPNLYWYRQAAGRGLQLLFYSVGIGQISSEVPQNLSASRPQDRQFILSSKKLLLSDSGFYLCAWSVWTLGQKGSEAFFGQGTRLTVV.